Each of the 11 T cell receptor beta chains below was sequenced from the same sample in a study of shared clonotypes between healthy human individuals. Sequenced by immunoSEQ multiplex PCR; TCRdb stores in-frame clones only, minus some. Counted here are hundreds of thousands of clones, roughly 96% occurring once; the ten biggest clones make up over 0.1%. CD45RO-negative, CCR7-positively selected cells formed the naive CD8 fraction, excluding terminally differentiated effector memory CD45RA+ cells. The sequenced sample was naive CD8+ T cells sorted from blood. Every receptor here comes from a woman aged 30 to 39 in good health.

This clone was seen a few times. The CDR3 loop is CASSISSGSSYEQYF. The DNA of the CDR3 is TGTGCCAGCAGCATCTCTAGCGGGAGCTCCTACGAGCAGTACTTC. The genes are TRBV9 and TRBJ2-7; TRBD2 aligns across 10 bases. The V segment lost 4 bases and the J segment 0 bases; nucleotides outside the gene matches: 4. Germline lookup yields CDR1 SGDLS and CDR2 YYNGEE. There are 15 residues in the CDR3.

The chain carries TRBV4-1 and TRBJ2-3; D is possibly TRBD2 (6 bases). Germline V gene data show CDR1 as MGHRA and CDR2 as YSYEKL. Trimming removed 0 bases at V and 2 bases at J, with 15 bases between. The CDR3 loop spans 17 amino acids. Written as DNA, the CDR3 is TGCGCCAGCAGCCAAGACGAAACCGGGAGCCTCACAGATACGCAGTATTTT. Translation gives CASSQDETGSLTDTQYF.

This sequence joins TRBV29-1 and TRBJ2-7, with TRBD1 matching over 10 bases. The CDR3 has 13 amino acids. Germline CDR1 reads SQVTM; CDR2 reads ANQGSEA. The ends lost 4 bases at V and 5 bases at J; junction bases unmatched: 5. In DNA form, the CDR3 reads TGCAGCGTTGTTTGGGACAGGGGAAACGAGCAGTACTTC. Encoded protein: CSVVWDRGNEQYF.

On this clone: This sample also contains other DNA sequences that code for the same CDR3. This chain connects TRBV6-5 to TRBJ2-2; weak D call: TRBD2 (5 bases). Trimming took 2 bases from V and 3 from J, leaving 7 bases between them. The V gene's germline CDR1 is MNHEY and CDR2 SVGAGI. The CDR3 runs 14 residues. The CDR3 DNA follows: TGTGCCAGCAGTTACGACGGGGACACCGGGGAGCTGTTTTTT. Translation gives CASSYDGDTGELFF.

This chain links TRBV9 with TRBJ2-2; a possible D gene is TRBD1 (5 bases). The V end was cut by 0 bases, the J end by 0 bases, with 12 bases between. Germline V CDR1 and CDR2: SGDLS, YYNGEE. This CDR3 is built from 17 residues. CDR3 in DNA: TGTGCCAGCAGCGTAGTTCTCCAGGGCCCGAACACCGGGGAGCTGTTTTTT. Its translation is CASSVVLQGPNTGELFF.

The V gene is TRBV6-5, the J gene TRBJ2-7; no firm D call. The CDR3 length is 13 residues. V shed 0 bases and J shed 6 bases, with 9 bases lying between them. Germline V gives CDR1 MNHEY, CDR2 SVGAGI. CDR3 coding DNA: TGTGCCAGCAGTTACTCCCAAATGAGCGAGCAGTACTTC. This codes for CASSYSQMSEQYF.

The rearrangement uses TRBV7-6 and TRBJ2-1; D not resolved. The V end was cut by 5 bases, the J end by 7 bases, with 15 bases between. This CDR3 spans 14 amino acids. Germline V gene sequence: CDR1 SGHVS, CDR2 FNYEAQ. The CDR3 sequence is CASSPGVGVNEQFF. CDR3 sequence (DNA): TGTGCCAGCAGCCCTGGAGTTGGGGTTAATGAGCAGTTCTTC.

The rearrangement links TRBV27 to TRBJ2-1; TRBD2 matches at 7 bases. This CDR3 is 16 amino acids long. CDR1 MNHEY and CDR2 SMNVEV come from the germline V gene (reference sequence). Losses at the gene ends were 1 base for V and 2 bases for J; bases not matched to a gene: 5. The CDR3 DNA reads as TGTGCCAGCAGTTTATTGCTAGCGGAAGCCTACAATGAGCAGTTCTTC. Translating it yields CASSLLLAEAYNEQFF.

The rearrangement joins TRBV5-6 to TRBJ2-3; D is possibly TRBD2 (6 bases). Germline CDR1 and CDR2: SGHDT and YYEEEE. This CDR3 is built from 16 residues. Trimming left V 6 bases short and J 1 base short, with 18 bases between. The CDR3 region is CASTRGPASGTDTQYF. The DNA for the CDR3 is TGTGCCAGCACCCGGGGCCCGGCTAGCGGCACAGATACGCAGTATTTT.

The chain recombines TRBV28 with TRBJ2-7; D unclear. Per germline, CDR1 MDHEN and CDR2 SYDVKM. CDR3 length equals 13 residues. V lost 5 bases and J lost 6, with 14 bases in between. The CDR3 DNA sequence: TGTGCCAGCAGTCCCCTGAGCTGGGGCGAGCAGTACTTC. Translated: CASSPLSWGEQYF.

The count of this clone is one. The chain recombines TRBV9 with TRBJ2-2; 9 nucleotides match TRBD2. The CDR3 extends over 16 amino acids. The V gene end was trimmed by 3 bases and the J gene end by 6 bases; junction bases not matched to a gene: 9. The germline gives CDR1 SGDLS, CDR2 YYNGEE. The CDR3: CASSDRLAEIPGELFF. For the CDR3, the DNA is TGTGCCAGCAGCGACCGACTAGCGGAGATTCCCGGGGAGCTGTTTTTT.